The 20 T cell receptor beta chains presented below share a single source sample, sequenced in a study of a mutant IDH1 vaccine in newly diagnosed glioma. Time point in this sample: week 35, safety follow-up. Mutant IDH1 20-mer peptide, at 300 ug, made up each vaccine dose, with topical imiquimod. No antigen has been identified for these receptors. The repertoire was sequenced with immunoSEQ multiplex PCR; TCRdb's copy has only in-frame clones and lacks some. The table records some 71,000 clones, about 87% of them present only once. Source: PBMCs, taken from a glioma patient whose treatment included an IDH1 peptide vaccine. Receptors originate from a man aged 25 to 40 with glioma.

This chain connects TRBV6-1 to TRBJ2-1; D unresolved. V was shortened by 8 bases and J by 2 bases, with 13 bases between the two germline ends. The germline CDR1 and CDR2 sequences are MNHNS and SASEGT. This CDR3 has 14 residues. The chain's CDR3 is CASGLDNPYNEQFF. The CDR3 nucleotides read TGTGCCAGCGGATTAGACAATCCCTACAATGAGCAGTTCTTC.

This rearrangement joins TRBV5-6 to TRBJ1-1; D ambiguous. V was pared by 0 bases and J by 5 bases, with 11 bases between. The CDR3 spans 14 residues. Germline V gives CDR1 SGHDT, CDR2 YYEEEE. CDR3 sequence: CASSLDPSGTEAFF. CDR3 DNA: TGTGCCAGCAGCTTGGACCCTTCGGGGACTGAAGCTTTCTTT.

The chain uses TRBV5-1 and TRBJ2-3, with 10 bases identical to TRBD2. The CDR3 consists of 16 residues. J was trimmed by 5 bases and V by 0 bases; bases with no gene match: 6. CDR1 is SGHRS and CDR2 is YFSETQ in the germline V gene. CDR3: CASSLDQREGVDTQYF. The CDR3, as DNA: TGCGCCAGCAGCTTGGACCAGCGGGAGGGCGTAGATACGCAGTATTTT.

The CDR3 loop is CASSQDRAMVNEQFF. DNA for the CDR3: TGCGCCAGCAGCCAAGACAGGGCGATGGTCAATGAGCAGTTCTTC. The chain couples TRBV4-3 to TRBJ2-1; perhaps TRBD1 as D (5 bases). The CDR3 has 15 amino acids. Trimming took 0 bases from V and 6 from J, leaving 12 bases between them. In germline, CDR1 is LGHNA, CDR2 YSLEER.

The genes are TRBV7-9 and TRBJ2-5; TRBD1 matches 9 bases. V lost 1 base to trimming and J lost 5 bases; unmatched junction nucleotides: 2. The CDR3 is 14 amino acids. From germline, CDR1 is SEHNR and CDR2 FQNEAQ (reference sequence). CDR3 DNA sequence: TGTGCCAGCAGCTTAGGGGGGACAGGGGAGACCCAGTACTTC. Its protein is CASSLGGTGETQYF.

This chain links TRBV5-4 with TRBJ2-1; a weak D match, TRBD2 (5 bases). V shed 0 bases and J shed 0 bases, with 10 bases lying between them. Per the germline V gene, CDR1 is SGHNT and CDR2 is YYREEE (reference sequence). This CDR3 has 16 residues. The chain's CDR3 is CASSLGSLGSYNEQFF. The CDR3 DNA is TGTGCCAGCAGCTTGGGATCACTAGGCTCCTACAATGAGCAGTTCTTC.

A few counts support this clone. The rearrangement joins TRBV4-1 to TRBJ1-6; D is uncertain. Germline V gene lookup returns CDR1 MGHRA and CDR2 YSYEKL. V was shortened by 1 base and J by 7 bases, with 8 bases between the two germline ends. This CDR3 region has 14 residues. The CDR3 protein is CASSQGSGNSPLHF. As DNA, the CDR3 is TGCGCCAGCAGCCAAGGAAGCGGAAATTCACCCCTCCACTTT.

The chain has TRBV13 and TRBJ1-1; D not resolved. The V gene lost 5 bases and the J gene lost 5 bases, with 18 bases spanning the gap. This CDR3 is 15 amino acids long. Per the germline V gene, CDR1 is PRHDT and CDR2 is FYEKMQ (reference sequence). The CDR3 sequence: CASSRGEWWTTEAFF. The CDR3 nucleotides are TGTGCCAGCAGCCGGGGTGAGTGGTGGACTACTGAAGCTTTCTTT.

The rearrangement links TRBV6-4 to TRBJ2-1; 14 nucleotides align to TRBD2. Germline V gene data show CDR1 as MRHNA and CDR2 as SNTAGT. This CDR3 comprises 16 residues. V dropped 3 bases and J dropped 6; count of bases not matched to a gene: 4. CDR3 nucleotide sequence: TGTGCCAGCAGTGATAGGGGACTAGCGGGAGTCAATGAGCAGTTCTTC. Amino acids: CASSDRGLAGVNEQFF.

The chain carries TRBV5-5 and TRBJ1-4; 10 nucleotides match TRBD1. CDR3 length: 17 amino acids. V lost 2 bases and J lost 6; bases outside the gene matches: 10. Per the germline V gene, CDR1 is SGHKS and CDR2 is YYEKEE (reference sequence). The CDR3 spells CASSFLYSGTGDEKLFF. The CDR3, as DNA: TGTGCCAGCAGCTTTCTGTACTCCGGGACAGGGGATGAAAAACTGTTTTTT.

The V call is TRBV10-1, the J call TRBJ1-1; possibly TRBD1 for D (5 bases). The CDR3 contains 18 residues. CDR1 and CDR2 from the germline V gene are WNHNN and SYGVQD (reference sequence). V was cut by 1 base and J by 1 base, with 19 bases left in between. The CDR3 DNA sequence: TGCGCCAGCAGTGAGTGGTCGAAGGGGAAAAAGGGGAACACTGAAGCTTTCTTT. Protein: CASSEWSKGKKGNTEAFF.

The chain combines TRBV28 with TRBJ1-2; 8 bases line up with TRBD1. Germline V lookup: CDR1 MDHEN, CDR2 SYDVKM. V lost 10 bases, J lost 8 bases, and 9 bases stayed unmatched. The CDR3 length is 12 residues. The CDR3 reads CATGQGREGYTF. The CDR3 DNA reads TGTGCCACAGGACAGGGTAGGGAGGGCTACACCTTC.

This clone appeared a single time. The junction departs from germline at one end; a sequencing error may be responsible. This chain connects TRBV7-8 to TRBJ1-5, with 8 bases lining up with TRBD1. Germline loops: CDR1 SGHVS, CDR2 FQNEAQ. This CDR3 spans 15 amino acids. CDR3 sequence: CASSLAQTGDQPQHF. The CDR3 coding sequence is TGTGCCAGCAGCTTAGCCCAGACAGGGGATCAGCCCCAGCACTTT.

CDR3 sequence reads: CASSRQGAREQYF. In nucleotides, the CDR3 is TGTGCCAGCAGTAGACAGGGGGCGAGAGAGCAGTACTTC. The V call is TRBV6-1, the J call TRBJ2-7, with 10 nucleotides matching TRBD1. Trimming removed 5 bases from V and 7 bases from J; junction bases left unmatched: 5. The length of the CDR3 is 13 residues. CDR1 MNHNS and CDR2 SASEGT come from the germline V gene.

The V gene is TRBV5-5, the J gene TRBJ2-7; D remains ambiguous. V was clipped by 0 bases and J by 3 bases, with 4 bases between them. From germline, CDR1 is SGHKS and CDR2 YYEKEE (reference sequence). The CDR3 length is 12 residues. The CDR3 region has the DNA TGTGCCAGCAGCTTGGTTGGCTACGAGCAGTACTTC. Encoded protein: CASSLVGYEQYF.

The V gene is TRBV6-6, the J gene TRBJ1-5; D is possibly TRBD1 (5 bases). The CDR3 totals 15 residues. Per germline, CDR1 MNHNY and CDR2 SVGAGI (reference sequence). Trimming took off 0 bases at V and 4 bases at J, with 10 bases between the two ends. The CDR3 DNA follows: TGTGCCAGCAGTTACTCGAACCGGGGGAATCAGCCCCAGCATTTT. Protein product: CASSYSNRGNQPQHF.

The sample holds one count of this clone. CDR3 sequence reads: CASKFSSYNSPLHF. The DNA of the CDR3 is TGTGCCAGCAAATTTAGCTCCTATAATTCACCCCTCCACTTT. This chain joins TRBV27 and TRBJ1-6; D unclear. The V gene's germline CDR1 is MNHEY and CDR2 SMNVEV (reference sequence). This CDR3 spans 14 amino acids. Between the trimmed V and J ends, which lost 7 bases and 0 bases, there was a span of 7 bases.

The CDR3 DNA follows: TGTGCCAGCAGCTTAATCGGGACACCTAATGAAAAACTGTTTTTT. This encodes CASSLIGTPNEKLFF. J is TRBJ1-4 and V is TRBV5-5, with D perhaps matching TRBD1 (6 bases). CDR1 and CDR2 from the germline V gene are SGHKS and YYEKEE (reference sequence). CDR3 length equals 15 residues. With 2 bases removed from V and 3 bases from J, the gap between germline ends came to 11 bases. Filled out from reference TRBV5-5 and TRBJ1-4, the complete variable domain reads DAGVTQSPTHLIKTRGQQVTLRCSPISGHKSVSWYQQVLGQGPQFIFQYYEKEERGRGNFPDRFSARQFPNYSSELNVNALLLGDSALYLCASSLIGTPNEKLFFGSGTQLSVL.

On this clone itself: Other DNA sequences in this sample translate to the same CDR3. The chain has TRBV30 and TRBJ1-1; tentative D call: TRBD1 (5 bases). Per the germline V gene, CDR1 is GTSNPN and CDR2 is SVGIG (reference sequence). This CDR3 is 12 amino acids long. V lost 5 bases and J lost 5, with 12 bases in between. The CDR3 spells CAWDRSATEAFF. In DNA, the CDR3 is TGTGCCTGGGACAGAAGTGCTACTGAAGCTTTCTTT.

CDR3 sequence (DNA): TGTGCCAGCAGCCAACGGGAGGCACCTAATGAAAAACTGTTTTTT. Translated, it gives CASSQREAPNEKLFF. V gene TRBV4-2 combines with J gene TRBJ1-4; D remains unclear. Trimming took 2 bases from V and 3 from J, leaving 10 bases between them. CDR3 size: 15 residues. Looked up from germline, CDR1 is LGHNA and CDR2 is YNFKEQ.